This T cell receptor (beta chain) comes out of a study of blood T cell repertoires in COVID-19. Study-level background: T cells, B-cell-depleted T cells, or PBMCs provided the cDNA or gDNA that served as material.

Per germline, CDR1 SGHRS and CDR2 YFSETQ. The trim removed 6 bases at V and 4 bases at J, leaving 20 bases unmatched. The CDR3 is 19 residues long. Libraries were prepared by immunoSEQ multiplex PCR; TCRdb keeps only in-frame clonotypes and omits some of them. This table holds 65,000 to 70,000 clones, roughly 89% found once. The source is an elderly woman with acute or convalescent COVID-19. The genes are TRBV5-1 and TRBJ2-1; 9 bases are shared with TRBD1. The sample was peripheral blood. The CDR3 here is CASKSTLVGSGQGYNEQFF. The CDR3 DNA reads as TGCGCCAGCAAGTCCACCTTAGTGGGATCTGGACAGGGGTACAATGAGCAGTTCTTC.